These T cell receptor beta chains were read from a single sample in a study of neurological immune-mediated disorders. TCRdb re-analysed the 5' RACE reads in MiXCR, keeping a single row per CDR3 protein. Of nearly 45,000 distinct CDR3 sequences in the sample, roughly 21% are singletons; the top ten hold around 4.7%. Sequencing was done on a sample of PBMCs. Receptors originate from a man aged 55 to 70 with HTLV-1-associated myelopathy (HAM/TSP). CDR3s include the opening cysteine and the closing phenylalanine or tryptophan. The order of the fields is D gene, J gene, clone size, V gene, CDR3 DNA, CDR3 protein. The D gene is left open where the match is weak. Size tells how often a clone was seen (once, few, many) or the class of an expanded clone, and some rows leave it out.

D: .; J: TRBJ2-7; size: many; V: TRBV5-5; DNA: TGTGCCAGCAGCTTGAGGCAGTCGGGATCCGAGCAGTACTTC; CDR3: CASSLRQSGSEQYF
D: .; J: TRBJ2-2; size: many; V: TRBV5-1; DNA: TGCGCCAGCAGCACTTGGGGGGCCGGACAGAACACCGGGGAGCTGTTTTTT; CDR3: CASSTWGAGQNTGELFF
D: TRBD2; J: TRBJ2-3; size: many; V: TRBV7-6; DNA: TGTGCCAGCAGCTTAGCGGGGGCGGGAGGAGGAGATACGCAGTATTTT; CDR3: CASSLAGAGGGDTQYF
D: TRBD1; J: TRBJ2-1; size: many; V: TRBV20-1; DNA: TGCAGTGCTACTACTTTAACGGGACAGGGGACTTACAATGAGCAGTTCTTC; CDR3: CSATTLTGQGTYNEQFF
D: .; J: TRBJ2-3; size: many; V: TRBV20-1; DNA: TGCAGTGCTAGAGTGCGGGAAGCGCAGTATTTT; CDR3: CSARVREAQYF
D: .; J: TRBJ2-5; size: many; V: TRBV5-1; DNA: TGCGCCAGCAGCTTAAACGGGGGTGAAGAGACCCAGTACTTC; CDR3: CASSLNGGEETQYF
D: TRBD2; J: TRBJ2-1; size: many; V: TRBV6-5; DNA: TGTGCCAGCAGACCCTCAGCGGGGGCCTACAATGAGCAGTTCTTC; CDR3: CASRPSAGAYNEQFF
D: TRBD2; J: TRBJ2-7; size: many; V: TRBV6-5; DNA: TGTGCCAGCAGCATGCGGGAGGCCTCCTACGAGCAGTACTTC; CDR3: CASSMREASYEQYF
D: .; J: TRBJ2-7; size: many; V: TRBV6-6; DNA: TGTGCCAGCAGTTACGAAGGGGAGGCGGACGAGCAGTACTTC; CDR3: CASSYEGEADEQYF
D: .; J: TRBJ2-7; size: many; V: TRBV3-1; DNA: TGTGCCAGCAGCGCGACTACCCCCTACGAGCAGTACTTC; CDR3: CASSATTPYEQYF
D: .; J: TRBJ1-1; size: few; V: TRBV10-2; DNA: TGCGCCAGCAGTGAGTTGCAGAACACTGAAGCTTTCTTT; CDR3: CASSELQNTEAFF
D: .; J: TRBJ1-5; size: many; V: TRBV12-3/TRBV12-4; DNA: TGTGCCAGCAGTTTAGTGGACAGTAATCAGCCCCAGCATTTT; CDR3: CASSLVDSNQPQHF
D: .; J: TRBJ1-2; size: once; V: TRBV10-2; DNA: .; CDR3: CASTSVGGYGYTF
D: .; J: TRBJ2-3; size: medium-sized; V: TRBV9; DNA: TGTGCCAGCAGCGTAGGAGGAGGGGATACGCAGTATTTT; CDR3: CASSVGGGDTQYF
D: .; J: TRBJ2-2; size: .; V: TRBV7-3; DNA: TGTGCCAGCAGCTTAACGCCGGGCGCGAACACCGGGGAGCTGTTTTTT; CDR3: CASSLTPGANTGELFF
D: .; J: TRBJ1-1; size: many; V: TRBV10-3; DNA: TGTGCCATCAGTTCTCGGGGAGACACTGAAGCTTTCTTT; CDR3: CAISSRGDTEAFF
D: .; J: TRBJ2-7; size: .; V: TRBV7-8; DNA: TGTGCCAGCAGCTTAGGCGGGACACACGTCTACTACGAGCAGTACTTC; CDR3: CASSLGGTHVYYEQYF
D: .; J: TRBJ1-2; size: .; V: TRBV20-1; DNA: TGCAGTGCTATCAGTCGTGCCCGATATGGCTACACCTTC; CDR3: CSAISRARYGYTF
D: .; J: TRBJ2-2; size: many; V: TRBV7-2; DNA: TGTGCCAGCAGCTTTGGCGGGGTAAACACCGGGGAGCTGTTTTTT; CDR3: CASSFGGVNTGELFF
D: TRBD2; J: TRBJ2-1; size: .; V: TRBV10-1; DNA: TGCGCCAGCAGTGTTCAGGGGGCGAAAACTAGCGGGAGCGGGTACAATGAGCAGTTCTTC; CDR3: CASSVQGAKTSGSGYNEQFF
D: .; J: TRBJ2-3; size: many; V: TRBV3-1; DNA: .; CDR3: CASSQDFGEGTDTQYF
D: .; J: TRBJ2-1; size: many; V: TRBV20-1; DNA: TGCAGTGCTAGAGATTTTGTATTAGGCCAGCATTCCTACAATGAGCAGTTCTTC; CDR3: CSARDFVLGQHSYNEQFF
D: .; J: TRBJ1-3; size: many; V: TRBV4-1; DNA: TGCGCCAGCAGCCAAGGAAGAACAAACACCATATATTTT; CDR3: CASSQGRTNTIYF
D: TRBD2; J: TRBJ2-3; size: medium-sized; V: TRBV7-2; DNA: TGTGCCAGCAGCTTAGGTCCGCCGGGGACTAATTTTGACGATACGCAGTATTTT; CDR3: CASSLGPPGTNFDDTQYF
D: TRBD2; J: TRBJ2-3; size: many; V: TRBV20-1; DNA: TGCAGTGCTAGATACCCGGGACTAGCGGGAGGGCCAGATACGCAGTATTTT; CDR3: CSARYPGLAGGPDTQYF
D: .; J: TRBJ2-2; size: many; V: TRBV3-1; DNA: TGTGCCAGCAGCCAAGATCTAGATAAGCCTCCCCAGATCTGGGACACCGGGGAGCTGTTTTTT; CDR3: CASSQDLDKPPQIWDTGELFF
D: .; J: TRBJ2-7; size: .; V: TRBV7-6; DNA: TGTGCCAGCAGCTTAGTTCGGGAAGGCGAGCAGTACTTC; CDR3: CASSLVREGEQYF
D: TRBD1; J: TRBJ2-2; size: once; V: TRBV29-1; DNA: TGCAGCGCCCTGGACAGGGGATCCGGGGAGCTGTTTTTT; CDR3: CSALDRGSGELFF
D: .; J: TRBJ2-1; size: many; V: TRBV20-1; DNA: TGCAGTGCCACGACACCGACCTCCTACAATGAGCAGTTCTTC; CDR3: CSATTPTSYNEQFF
D: TRBD1; J: TRBJ1-2; size: many; V: TRBV5-6; DNA: TGTGCCAGCAGCTTGAGGACAGGGGGTCCCAACTATGGCTACACCTTC; CDR3: CASSLRTGGPNYGYTF
D: .; J: TRBJ2-5; size: many; V: TRBV5-1; DNA: TGCGCCAGCACCCTAACGAAGGGGAGCCGGGAGACCCAGTACTTC; CDR3: CASTLTKGSRETQYF
D: TRBD1; J: TRBJ1-2; size: many; V: TRBV5-6; DNA: TGTGCCAGCAGCCATCCAGACAGGGCAGATGGCTACACCTTC; CDR3: CASSHPDRADGYTF
D: .; J: TRBJ1-1; size: many; V: TRBV7-8; DNA: TGTGCCAGCAGCTTAGGAGGGCAGGGTGGCGCTGAAGCTTTCTTT; CDR3: CASSLGGQGGAEAFF
D: .; J: TRBJ1-4; size: many; V: TRBV7-6; DNA: TGTGCCAGCAGCCCCTCGACAGTAGCTAATGAAAAACTGTTTTTT; CDR3: CASSPSTVANEKLFF
D: .; J: TRBJ2-2; size: many; V: TRBV20-1; DNA: TGCAGTGCTAGAGATCTGGGTACCACCGGGGAGCTGTTTTTT; CDR3: CSARDLGTTGELFF
D: TRBD2; J: TRBJ2-4; size: many; V: TRBV10-3; DNA: TGTGCCATCAGTATAACGGGAGGGCCTGACATTCAGTACTTC; CDR3: CAISITGGPDIQYF
D: .; J: TRBJ1-5; size: .; V: TRBV29-1; DNA: TGCAGCGTCAGAATGGGGAATAGCAATCAGCCCCAGCATTTT; CDR3: CSVRMGNSNQPQHF
D: TRBD2; J: TRBJ2-3; size: many; V: TRBV6-5; DNA: TGTGCCAGCAGACGGACTAGCGGGAGAAAGGATACGCAGTATTTT; CDR3: CASRRTSGRKDTQYF
D: .; J: TRBJ2-4; size: many; V: TRBV27; DNA: TGTGCCAGCAGTCCCGATCGGGGGAGGCACATTCAGTACTTC; CDR3: CASSPDRGRHIQYF
D: .; J: TRBJ2-1; size: .; V: TRBV3-1; DNA: TGTGCCAGCAGCCACGACACCAGGACCTACAATGAGCAGTTCTTC; CDR3: CASSHDTRTYNEQFF
D: TRBD2; J: TRBJ2-3; size: .; V: TRBV5-1; DNA: TGCGCCAGCAGTGCCCTGGGACTAGCGTCAGATATGCAGTATTTT; CDR3: CASSALGLASDMQYF
D: .; J: TRBJ1-1; size: few; V: TRBV5-5; DNA: TGTGCCAGCAGCTTAAACAATCTCTTGAACACTGAAGCTTTCTTT; CDR3: CASSLNNLLNTEAFF
D: TRBD2; J: TRBJ2-2; size: few; V: TRBV11-3; DNA: TGTGCCAGCAGCTTAGATCTTCTAGCGGGAGGATTCACCGGGGAGCTGTTTTTT; CDR3: CASSLDLLAGGFTGELFF
D: .; J: TRBJ2-2; size: .; V: TRBV11-2; DNA: TGTGCCAGCAGCATCGCGAACACCGGGGAGCTGTTTTTT; CDR3: CASSIANTGELFF
D: TRBD2; J: TRBJ2-2; size: many; V: TRBV3-1; DNA: TGTGCCAGCAGCCAAGAATCCGCGGGGCGGGAGAGGGTGACCGGGGAGCTGTTTTTT; CDR3: CASSQESAGRERVTGELFF
D: .; J: TRBJ1-1; size: many; V: TRBV6-5; DNA: TGTGCCAGCAGTTACTCTCCCTCGGGCATGAACACTGAAGCTTTCTTT; CDR3: CASSYSPSGMNTEAFF
D: .; J: TRBJ2-1; size: many; V: TRBV7-9; DNA: TGTGCCAGCAGCTTGAGTAGGGCGGGTGGCAATGAGCAGTTCTTC; CDR3: CASSLSRAGGNEQFF
D: .; J: TRBJ1-2; size: many; V: TRBV20-1; DNA: TGCAGTGCTAGAGACCCCGGGACATCTCTCTATGGCTACACCTTC; CDR3: CSARDPGTSLYGYTF
D: .; J: TRBJ1-5; size: many; V: TRBV18; DNA: TGTGCCAGCTCTCCGGGGGGTGATCAGCCCCAGCATTTT; CDR3: CASSPGGDQPQHF
D: .; J: TRBJ2-2; size: many; V: TRBV5-1; DNA: TGCGCCAGCAGCTTGGACGGGGAGTCCACCGGGGAGCTGTTTTTT; CDR3: CASSLDGESTGELFF
D: TRBD1; J: TRBJ2-7; size: many; V: TRBV29-1; DNA: TGCAGCGTTAGACAGGGAAACTACGAGCAGTACTTC; CDR3: CSVRQGNYEQYF
D: TRBD2; J: TRBJ2-5; size: many; V: TRBV20-1; DNA: TGCAGTGCTCCCCTTCCGGGACTAGCGGGAGTGGGAGAGACCCAGTACTTC; CDR3: CSAPLPGLAGVGETQYF
D: .; J: TRBJ1-2; size: many; V: TRBV5-1; DNA: TGCGCCAGCAGCGACTCAGGACTCACAGGGAACACCTTC; CDR3: CASSDSGLTGNTF
D: .; J: TRBJ2-2; size: many; V: TRBV7-9; DNA: TGTGCCAGCAGCCCAGACGGCGCCGGGGAGCTGTTTTTT; CDR3: CASSPDGAGELFF